The 4 T cell receptor beta chains below were found in one sample sequenced in a study of CD8 T cells in ankylosing spondylitis. Study results and limitations: A TCR beta motif of 7 to 9 highly homologous variants seemed to mark ankylosing spondylitis blood.

TCRdb reprocessed the 5' RACE reads via MiXCR and lists one record per CDR3 protein. The sample has about 220,000 distinct CDR3 sequences; 7.3% are singletons. Their antigens remain unidentified. The source material was blood, either unsorted or a sorted T cell fraction (not recorded which). These TCRs come from a male donor with ankylosing spondylitis.

This clonotype was recorded a few times. The chain links TRBV27 to TRBJ2-2; D call uncertain. Trimming pared 6 bases from V and 6 bases from J, leaving 17 bases between. Germline CDR1 MNHEY, CDR2 SMNVEV (reference sequence). The CDR3 contains 15 residues. CDR3 in amino acids: CASRIKDPSAGELFF. The CDR3 region has the DNA TGTGCCAGCAGAATCAAGGACCCCTCTGCCGGGGAGCTGTTTTTT.

In its sample, this clonotype was seen many times. CDR3 loop: CSVLGTGYSYEQYF. Written as DNA, the CDR3 is TGCAGCGTTCTTGGGACAGGGTACTCCTACGAGCAGTACTTC. The V call is TRBV29-1, the J call TRBJ2-7; the match to TRBD1 covers 9 bases. V lost 5 bases and J lost 0; bases outside the gene matches: 5. Germline V gene lookup returns CDR1 SQVTM and CDR2 ANQGSEA. The CDR3 has 14 residues.

The genes are TRBV4-3 and TRBJ2-3; 10 bases are a match to TRBD2. The germline CDR1 and CDR2 sequences are LGHNA and YSLEER. CDR3 length: 15 amino acids. The V and J ends lost 2 bases and 3 bases, in that order; junction bases with no gene match: 2. CDR3 loop: CASSQSSGRTDTQYF. The CDR3 DNA reads as TGCGCCAGCAGCCAATCTAGCGGGAGAACAGATACGCAGTATTTT.

V gene TRBV4-3 combines with J gene TRBJ1-2; D uncertain. V lost 0 bases to trimming and J lost 8 bases, with 19 bases between them. This CDR3 has 16 residues. From germline, CDR1 is LGHNA and CDR2 YSLEER. The DNA for the CDR3 is TGCGCCAGCAGCCAAGATCGCGGGTCTCACCTGTACGGCTACACCTTC. It codes for CASSQDRGSHLYGYTF.